This T cell receptor (beta chain) was captured in a study of blood T cell repertoires in COVID-19. The authors' processing: It was from reference gene primer amplification that nucleated cell counts were estimated. The method was immunoSEQ multiplex PCR; TCRdb's version includes in-frame clones alone and lacks a portion of them. The V and J calls and clone size come from that table; D and trimming were worked out from the DNA. The sample consists of roughly 500,000 clones, about 91% of them appearing once. V gave up 6 bases and J gave up 1 base, with 9 bases separating them. Germline V gene sequence: CDR1 SNHLY, CDR2 FYNNEI. The CDR3 contains 14 residues.

The TCR originated in a man aged 18-30 years with COVID-19, enrolled during active disease. The chain combines TRBV2 with TRBJ2-2, with a tentative D call TRBD1 (5 bases). What was sequenced was peripheral blood. CDR3 nucleotide sequence: TGTGCCAGCAGGGGGCTAGGGAACACCGGGGAGCTGTTTTTT. Translation: CASRGLGNTGELFF.